A selection of T cell receptor beta chains follows, all from one sample in a study of T-cell reconstitution after alpha-beta-depleted transplantation in children. TCRdb processed the PCR reads anew with MiXCR; each CDR3 protein has one entry. The repertoire holds some 440,000 distinct CDR3 sequences, roughly 17% seen once, with roughly 27% in the top ten. Sequencing used PBMCs, mostly from graft donor cells, obtained 360 days after TCRalphabeta/CD19-depleted stem cell transplant. Receptor source: a boy in the first two years of life who had a stem cell transplant for Wiskott-Aldrich syndrome, so the T cells may come from the graft donor. CDR3s include the opening cysteine and the closing phenylalanine or tryptophan. Each record gives: D gene, J gene, V gene, clone size, CDR3 protein, CDR3 DNA. The D gene is left open where the match is weak. Size is stated for part of the rows, as once, few or many counts, or as a class when the clone is expanded.

D: TRBD1; J: TRBJ1-1; V: TRBV5-1; size: few; CDR3: CASSFTGGNTEAFF; DNA: TGCGCCAGCAGCTTTACAGGGGGGAACACTGAAGCTTTCTTT
D: .; J: TRBJ2-3; V: TRBV10-3; size: .; CDR3: CAIGRAGTVTDTQYF; DNA: TGTGCCATCGGGCGCGCCGGGACTGTCACAGATACGCAGTATTTT
D: .; J: TRBJ2-3; V: TRBV11-3; size: .; CDR3: CVSSLGSGLDTQYF; DNA: TGTGTCAGCAGCTTAGGTAGCGGACTAGATACGCAGTATTTT
D: .; J: TRBJ2-1; V: TRBV29-1; size: .; CDR3: CSVTVYNEQFF; DNA: TGCAGCGTGACAGTTTACAATGAGCAGTTCTTC
D: TRBD1; J: TRBJ2-6; V: TRBV3-1; size: few; CDR3: CASSQVGTGLSGANVLTF; DNA: TGTGCCAGCAGCCAAGTAGGGACAGGCCTCTCTGGGGCCAACGTCCTGACTTTC
D: .; J: TRBJ2-1; V: TRBV5-4; size: .; CDR3: CASSWEGGRNEQFF; DNA: TGTGCCAGCAGCTGGGAGGGGGGGCGCAATGAGCAGTTCTTC
D: .; J: TRBJ2-3; V: TRBV4-3; size: few; CDR3: CASSEDWAGAEDTQYF; DNA: TGCGCCAGCAGCGAAGACTGGGCAGGGGCGGAAGATACGCAGTATTTT
D: .; J: TRBJ2-5; V: TRBV6-2/TRBV6-3; size: .; CDR3: CASSYFGTRGDGETQYF; DNA: TGTGCCAGCAGTTACTTTGGAACCAGGGGGGATGGAGAGACCCAGTACTTC
D: TRBD1; J: TRBJ2-7; V: TRBV11-2; size: .; CDR3: CASSARQGEEQYF; DNA: TGTGCCAGCAGCGCCAGACAGGGCGAAGAGCAGTACTTC
D: .; J: TRBJ2-1; V: TRBV20-1; size: few; CDR3: CSATRNEQFF; DNA: TGCAGTGCCACTAGGAATGAGCAGTTCTTC
D: .; J: TRBJ2-3; V: TRBV12-3/TRBV12-4; size: many; CDR3: CASSLDSFTDTQYF; DNA: TGTGCCAGCAGTTTGGATTCTTTCACAGATACGCAGTATTTT
D: .; J: TRBJ2-5; V: TRBV5-1; size: .; CDR3: CASSLAGSRQETQYF; DNA: TGCGCCAGCAGCTTGGCCGGGAGCAGGCAAGAGACCCAGTACTTC
D: .; J: TRBJ2-5; V: TRBV6-5; size: few; CDR3: CASSYLPGPYYQETQYF; DNA: TGTGCCAGCAGTTATTTACCGGGGCCTTACTACCAAGAGACCCAGTACTTC
D: TRBD1; J: TRBJ2-1; V: TRBV29-1; size: .; CDR3: CSVEDSRTGGYNEQFF; DNA: TGCAGCGTTGAAGATTCTAGGACAGGGGGCTATAATGAGCAGTTCTTC
D: TRBD1; J: TRBJ1-2; V: TRBV12-3/TRBV12-4; size: .; CDR3: CASSFRTGGRYGYTF; DNA: TGTGCCAGCAGTTTCCGTACAGGGGGACGTTATGGCTACACCTTC
D: .; J: TRBJ2-7; V: TRBV5-1; size: few; CDR3: CASSYIGISYEQYF; DNA: TGCGCCAGCAGCTATATTGGGATCTCCTACGAGCAGTACTTC
D: TRBD2; J: TRBJ2-7; V: TRBV3-1; size: many; CDR3: CASSSLAGPYEQYF; DNA: TGTGCCAGCAGCTCTCTAGCGGGACCCTACGAGCAGTACTTC
D: .; J: TRBJ1-4; V: TRBV15; size: .; CDR3: CATSRTVATNEKLFF; DNA: TGTGCCACCAGCAGGACGGTCGCGACTAATGAAAAACTGTTTTTT
D: .; J: TRBJ1-2; V: TRBV19; size: .; CDR3: CASGQGTYTF; DNA: TGTGCCAGTGGGCAGGGAACCTACACCTTC
D: .; J: TRBJ2-3; V: TRBV3-1; size: few; CDR3: CASRRAGIHTDTQYF; DNA: TGTGCCAGCAGGCGGGCCGGGATTCACACAGATACGCAGTATTTT
D: .; J: TRBJ1-6; V: TRBV10-3; size: .; CDR3: CAISENSGTSNSPLHF; DNA: TGTGCCATCAGCGAAAACTCCGGGACATCTAACTCACCCCTCCACTTT
D: .; J: TRBJ2-6; V: TRBV9; size: .; CDR3: CASSVAPASSGANVLTF; DNA: TGTGCCAGCAGCGTAGCTCCAGCAAGCTCTGGGGCCAACGTCCTGACTTTC
D: .; J: TRBJ2-3; V: TRBV7-9; size: once; CDR3: CASSPTWDTQYF; DNA: TGTGCCAGCAGCCCCACTTGGGATACGCAGTATTTT
D: TRBD2; J: TRBJ2-3; V: TRBV4-2; size: few; CDR3: CASSQDPSGGRDTQYF; DNA: TGTGCCAGCAGCCAAGACCCTAGCGGGGGCCGAGATACGCAGTATTTT
D: TRBD2; J: TRBJ2-1; V: TRBV5-6; size: .; CDR3: CASSLRKALAAYNEQFF; DNA: TGTGCCAGCAGCTTGAGGAAGGCACTAGCGGCCTACAATGAGCAGTTCTTC
D: .; J: TRBJ2-1; V: TRBV27; size: few; CDR3: CASSLRPRRETYNEQFF; DNA: TGTGCCAGCAGTTTAAGGCCGAGGCGGGAAACCTACAATGAGCAGTTCTTC
D: TRBD1; J: TRBJ2-5; V: TRBV18; size: .; CDR3: CASSPVLPYSGQQETQYF; DNA: TGTGCCAGCTCACCAGTATTACCGTACTCGGGACAGCAAGAGACCCAGTACTTC
D: TRBD1; J: TRBJ2-4; V: TRBV20-1; size: few; CDR3: CSAREQGAAKNIQYF; DNA: TGCAGTGCTAGAGAGCAGGGGGCCGCCAAAAACATTCAGTACTTC
D: TRBD1; J: TRBJ2-7; V: TRBV11-2; size: once; CDR3: CASSLWTGNYEQYF; DNA: TGTGCCAGCAGCCTTTGGACAGGGAACTACGAGCAGTACTTC
D: .; J: TRBJ2-5; V: TRBV20-1; size: few; CDR3: CSASSRVETQYF; DNA: TGCAGTGCGAGCAGCCGGGTGGAGACCCAGTACTTC
D: .; J: TRBJ2-7; V: TRBV10-3; size: few; CDR3: CAIKPDRDTPENF; DNA: TGTGCCATCAAGCCCGACCGGGACACCCCAGAGAACTTC
D: .; J: TRBJ2-7; V: TRBV5-1; size: few; CDR3: CASSTTLSYEQYF; DNA: TGCGCCAGCAGCACAACCCTGTCCTACGAGCAGTACTTC
D: TRBD1; J: TRBJ2-7; V: TRBV12-3/TRBV12-4; size: many; CDR3: CASSFGQGYEQYF; DNA: TGTGCCAGCAGCTTCGGACAGGGCTACGAGCAGTACTTC
D: .; J: TRBJ2-3; V: TRBV29-1; size: few; CDR3: CSVRRGGTDTQYF; DNA: TGCAGCGTTCGGAGGGGGGGCACAGATACGCAGTATTTT
D: TRBD1; J: TRBJ2-7; V: TRBV25-1; size: .; CDR3: CASSQFGTGAYEQYF; DNA: TGTGCCAGCAGTCAATTCGGGACAGGGGCCTACGAGCAGTACTTC
D: .; J: TRBJ1-6; V: TRBV12-3/TRBV12-4; size: many; CDR3: CASSLRQSSYNSPLHF; DNA: TGTGCCAGCAGTCTCCGACAGAGCTCCTATAATTCACCCCTCCACTTT
D: .; J: TRBJ2-1; V: TRBV5-1; size: many; CDR3: CASSLGSQNNEQFF; DNA: TGCGCCAGCAGCTTGGGTTCGCAGAACAATGAGCAGTTCTTC
D: .; J: TRBJ2-7; V: TRBV15; size: many; CDR3: CATSRDPGLSSYEQYF; DNA: TGTGCCACCAGCAGAGACCCAGGGCTCAGCTCCTACGAGCAGTACTTC
D: .; J: TRBJ2-1; V: TRBV5-5; size: .; CDR3: CASSPWDHEQFF; DNA: TGTGCCAGCAGTCCCTGGGATCATGAGCAGTTCTTC
D: .; J: TRBJ2-7; V: TRBV7-9; size: few; CDR3: CASSLAVRSYEQYF; DNA: TGTGCCAGCAGCTTAGCGGTCAGATCCTACGAGCAGTACTTC
D: .; J: TRBJ2-3; V: TRBV10-1; size: few; CDR3: CASSEWTRATQYF; DNA: TGCGCCAGCAGTGAGTGGACACGGGCTACGCAGTATTTT
D: .; J: TRBJ2-7; V: TRBV6-2/TRBV6-3; size: .; CDR3: CASSYPRDGNYEQYF; DNA: TGTGCCAGCAGTTACCCCCGGGACGGAAACTACGAGCAGTACTTC
D: TRBD1; J: TRBJ1-2; V: TRBV7-2; size: .; CDR3: CASSLTGGDNYGYTF; DNA: TGTGCCAGCAGCTTGACAGGGGGAGATAACTATGGCTACACCTTC
D: .; J: TRBJ2-3; V: TRBV24-1; size: many; CDR3: CATSDLSTDTQYF; DNA: TGTGCCACCAGTGATCTAAGCACAGATACGCAGTATTTT
D: .; J: TRBJ2-3; V: TRBV9; size: few; CDR3: CASSRDFTDTQYF; DNA: TGTGCCAGCAGCAGGGACTTCACAGATACGCAGTATTTT
D: .; J: TRBJ2-1; V: TRBV12-3/TRBV12-4; size: .; CDR3: CASSPYRGYNEQFF; DNA: TGTGCCAGCAGCCCCTATCGAGGCTACAATGAGCAGTTCTTC
D: .; J: TRBJ2-7; V: TRBV20-1; size: .; CDR3: CSAEGEYEQYF; DNA: TGCAGTGCTGAGGGGGAGTACGAGCAGTACTTC
D: .; J: TRBJ2-3; V: TRBV10-3; size: few; CDR3: CAIRVGYGTDTQYF; DNA: TGTGCCATCAGGGTGGGATATGGCACAGATACGCAGTATTTT
D: .; J: TRBJ2-1; V: TRBV19; size: .; CDR3: CASRRTERNEQFF; DNA: TGTGCCAGTAGGCGGACTGAGCGGAATGAGCAGTTCTTC
D: TRBD2; J: TRBJ2-7; V: TRBV10-3; size: .; CDR3: CAISEAGLAGGRRYF; DNA: TGTGCCATCAGTGAGGCCGGACTAGCGGGGGGCCGACGGTACTTC
D: .; J: TRBJ2-3; V: TRBV28; size: .; CDR3: CASSFHGSDTQYF; DNA: TGTGCCAGCAGTTTCCACGGATCAGATACGCAGTATTTT
D: .; J: TRBJ2-2; V: TRBV9; size: .; CDR3: CASSQIVAGGELFF; DNA: TGTGCCAGCAGCCAGATAGTTGCGGGCGGGGAGCTGTTTTTT
D: .; J: TRBJ2-1; V: TRBV7-6; size: .; CDR3: CASSLGQGLSYNEQFF; DNA: TGTGCCAGCAGCTTAGGTCAGGGGCTCTCCTACAATGAGCAGTTCTTC
D: .; J: TRBJ1-4; V: TRBV7-9; size: .; CDR3: CASSGIGGAGNEKLFF; DNA: TGTGCCAGCAGCGGGATCGGTGGCGCGGGGAATGAAAAACTGTTTTTT
D: .; J: TRBJ2-3; V: TRBV23-1; size: .; CDR3: CAQVIPDTQYF; DNA: TGCGCCCAGGTCATTCCAGATACGCAGTATTTT